What follows are 21 T cell receptor beta chains derived from one specimen sequenced in a study of CD8+ T cells in alopecia areata listed by TCRdb under 2018. The protocol used for the library was the immunoSEQ multiplex PCR assay. RNA was extracted from all samples and reverse transcribed into cDNA as template for TCR sequencing. The clones in this table, taken by TCRdb from immuneACCESS, are in-frame only. Not every clone is retained; where verified, under half of the shortfall comes from an unresolved V gene, and the cause of the rest is unknown. For this sample there are about 180,000 clones; roughly 70% appear just once. The ten largest clones capture approximately 10% of the sample. The time point label, read with the paper, signifies: baseline before oral tofacitinib. The sequencing here drew on CD8+ T cells sorted from blood, taken at week 0. The receptor source for this set is a human donor with alopecia areata.

The rearrangement uses TRBV30 and TRBJ2-1, with 10 bases that match TRBD2. The CDR3 is 14 residues long. J was trimmed by 8 bases and V by 5 bases; bases with no gene match: 9. Looked up from germline, CDR1 is GTSNPN and CDR2 is SVGIG (reference sequence). The CDR3 sequence: CAWSAAGGPYEQFF. Written as DNA, the CDR3 is TGTGCCTGGTCCGCAGCGGGGGGGCCCTATGAGCAGTTCTTC.

This chain joins TRBV7-9 and TRBJ1-2; 9 bases agree with TRBD1. Per the germline V gene, CDR1 is SEHNR and CDR2 is FQNEAQ (reference sequence). This CDR3 has 14 residues. With 7 bases clipped from V and 7 bases from J, the junction kept 10 bases outside the gene matches. CDR3 nucleotide sequence: TGTGCCAGCACCATCGGACAGGGGCTTGGTGGCTACACCTTC. Its protein product is CASTIGQGLGGYTF.

The rearrangement joins TRBV7-9 to TRBJ1-2; no clear D gene. Germline V gene lookup returns CDR1 SEHNR and CDR2 FQNEAQ (reference sequence). V gave up 1 base and J gave up 1 base, with 7 bases separating them. The CDR3 spans 14 residues. The CDR3: CASSLESFNYGYTF. CDR3 bases: TGTGCCAGCAGCTTAGAGTCCTTTAACTATGGCTACACCTTC.

The V and J genes are TRBV29-1 and TRBJ1-1; TRBD1 aligns across 7 bases. The CDR3 runs 11 residues. Germline lookup yields CDR1 SQVTM and CDR2 ANQGSEA. With V trimmed by 6 bases and J by 7 bases, 5 bases remained unmatched. The chain's CDR3 is CSVGYRGEAFF. CDR3 nucleotide sequence: TGCAGCGTCGGGTACAGGGGTGAAGCTTTCTTT.

The rearrangement links TRBV20-1 to TRBJ2-5, with TRBD2 identical over 7 bases. The germline CDR1 and CDR2 sequences are DFQATT and SNEGSKA (reference sequence). V lost 8 bases to trimming and J lost 5 bases; unmatched junction nucleotides: 2. This CDR3 region has 10 residues. The DNA of the CDR3 is TGCAGTCGGGGGGACGAGACCCAGTACTTC. Protein product: CSRGDETQYF.

The V and J genes are TRBV23-1 and TRBJ1-2; D unclear. TRBV23-1 carries the ORF label, with uncertain function. Trimming cost V 0 bases and J 5 bases, with 19 bases left between them. CDR3 size: 17 residues. CDR3 DNA: TGCGCCAGCAGTCAATCCGCGCGACGTGAACGCAAATATGGCTACACCTTC. It translates to CASSQSARRERKYGYTF.

Only one count was recorded for this clone. V is TRBV23-1 and J is TRBJ1-3, with a tentative D call TRBD1 (5 bases). TRBV23-1 is sorted into the ORF group, with uncertain function. The CDR3 runs 16 residues. The V end lost 2 bases, the J end lost 0 bases, and 11 bases lay between the germline ends. The CDR3 DNA reads TGCGCCAGCAGTCAAAGGGGCCGGTGCTCTGGAAACACCATATATTTT. Encoded protein: CASSQRGRCSGNTIYF.

The chain employs TRBV2 and TRBJ2-7; 7 bases are shared with TRBD2. Germline assignment: CDR1 SNHLY and CDR2 FYNNEI. The CDR3 has 12 amino acids. Germline trimming cut 8 bases from V and 4 bases from J; bases unmatched to any gene: 5. Written as DNA, the CDR3 is TGTGCCAGCCTGGGAGGGAAATACGAGCAGTACTTC. This encodes CASLGGKYEQYF. Full variable domain (outside the CDR3, taken from reference TRBV2 and TRBJ2-7): EPEVTQTPSHQVTQMGQEVILRCVPISNHLYFYWYRQILGQKVEFLVSFYNNEISEKSEIFDDQFSVERPDGSNFTLKIRSTKLEDSAMYFCASLGGKYEQYFGPGTRLTVT.

The V call is TRBV6-5, the J call TRBJ1-2, with D perhaps TRBD1 (5 bases). From germline, CDR1 is MNHEY and CDR2 SVGAGI. CDR3 length: 13 residues. V was clipped by 8 bases and J by 3 bases, with 13 bases between them. DNA of the CDR3: TGTGCCAGCGGGACGGGAGCTTACTATGGCTACACCTTC. This translates into CASGTGAYYGYTF.

The J gene is TRBJ2-4, the V gene TRBV27; D possibly matches TRBD1 or TRBD2 (6 bases each). This CDR3 contains 17 residues. The germline gives CDR1 MNHEY, CDR2 SMNVEV (reference sequence). Trimming pared 4 bases from V and 2 bases from J, leaving 18 bases between. CDR3 in DNA: TGTGCCAGCAGTTCAGACTTCGGGGGCTCGACCAAAAACATTCAGTACTTC. The encoded protein is CASSSDFGGSTKNIQYF.

The V gene is TRBV11-2, the J gene TRBJ1-6; D may be TRBD1 (6 bases). The germline gives CDR1 SGHAT, CDR2 FQNNGV. This CDR3 is 16 amino acids long. The V and J ends lost 5 bases and 1 base respectively, with 12 bases between them. In DNA, the CDR3 is TGTGCCAGCAGCCCGAAGCAGGGGTCCTATAATTCACCCCTCCACTTT. This encodes CASSPKQGSYNSPLHF. Supplemented by reference TRBV11-2 and TRBJ1-6, the full variable domain reads EAGVAQSPRYKIIEKRQSVAFWCNPISGHATLYWYQQILGQGPKLLIQFQNNGVVDDSQLPKDRFSAERLKGVDSTLKIQPAKLEDSAVYLCASSPKQGSYNSPLHFGNGTRLTVT.

The chain carries TRBV2 and TRBJ2-2; possibly TRBD1 for D (5 bases). Germline V gives CDR1 SNHLY, CDR2 FYNNEI. With 5 bases removed from V and 4 bases from J, the gap between germline ends came to 20 bases. The CDR3 sequence is 17 residues long. CDR3 in DNA: TGTGCCAGCAGTCTGGGGCTCGGTACCGTTGGCACCGGGGAGCTGTTTTTT. This translates into CASSLGLGTVGTGELFF. Supplemented by reference TRBV2 and TRBJ2-2, the full variable domain reads EPEVTQTPSHQVTQMGQEVILRCVPISNHLYFYWYRQILGQKVEFLVSFYNNEISEKSEIFDDQFSVERPDGSNFTLKIRSTKLEDSAMYFCASSLGLGTVGTGELFFGEGSRLTVL.

The CDR3 loop is CASSRGGGLEEQYF. The CDR3 DNA is TGTGCCAGCAGCCGTGGGGGGGGGCTGGAAGAGCAGTACTTC. J is TRBJ2-7 and V is TRBV13; D might be TRBD2 (7 bases). V was pared by 5 bases and J by 7 bases, with 18 bases between. Germline V CDR1 and CDR2: PRHDT, FYEKMQ (reference sequence). CDR3 length equals 14 residues.

The V and J genes are TRBV7-9 and TRBJ2-3, with D possibly TRBD2 on 7 matching bases. The CDR3 is 15 residues long. CDR1 and CDR2 (germline): SEHNR, FQNEAQ (reference sequence). V shed 4 bases and J shed 6 bases, with 17 bases lying between them. In nucleotides, the CDR3 is TGTGCCAGCAGCTCGACGGGGGGCCCGGTGGATACGCAGTATTTT. Encoded protein: CASSSTGGPVDTQYF.

The chain joins TRBV4-1 to TRBJ2-7, with D perhaps matching TRBD2 (5 bases). CDR3 length: 14 residues. The V end was cut by 3 bases, the J end by 3 bases, with 12 bases between. Germline values: CDR1 MGHRA, CDR2 YSYEKL. The chain's CDR3 is CASSHNTGNYEQYF. CDR3 in DNA: TGCGCCAGCAGCCATAATACCGGGAACTACGAGCAGTACTTC.

J is TRBJ2-3 and V is TRBV2; 13 positions agree with TRBD2. The CDR3 contains 18 residues. Germline lookup yields CDR1 SNHLY and CDR2 FYNNEI. V was pared by 1 base and J by 3 bases, with 7 bases of the junction left unmatched. CDR3 sequence reads: CASSEGLAGGYQTDTQYF. The CDR3 nucleotides are TGTGCCAGCAGTGAAGGACTAGCGGGGGGCTACCAAACAGATACGCAGTATTTT. Together with reference TRBV2 and TRBJ2-3, the CDR3 gives the full variable domain: EPEVTQTPSHQVTQMGQEVILRCVPISNHLYFYWYRQILGQKVEFLVSFYNNEISEKSEIFDDQFSVERPDGSNFTLKIRSTKLEDSAMYFCASSEGLAGGYQTDTQYFGPGTRLTVL.

This clone came up a few times. V is TRBV27 and J is TRBJ2-1, with 8 bases lining up with TRBD1. Germline V gene sequence: CDR1 MNHEY, CDR2 SMNVEV (reference sequence). This CDR3 comprises 15 residues. V was pared by 5 bases and J by 4 bases, with 7 bases of the junction left unmatched. The CDR3 sequence is CASSQTGAIYNEQFF. The CDR3 nucleotides read TGTGCCAGCAGTCAGACAGGGGCCATTTACAATGAGCAGTTCTTC.

The chain carries TRBV7-2 and TRBJ2-3; 9 positions agree with TRBD2. CDR1 is SGHTA, CDR2 FQGNSA, per germline. The CDR3 is 16 amino acids. With 5 bases clipped from V and 2 bases from J, the junction kept 8 bases outside the gene matches. CDR3 residues: CASSIPQRGVTDTQYF. The CDR3 coding sequence is TGTGCCAGCAGCATCCCTCAGCGGGGGGTCACAGATACGCAGTATTTT.

This clone has just a few counts. The chain has TRBV6-5 and TRBJ1-5; the D gene is possibly TRBD1 (5 bases). From germline, CDR1 is MNHEY and CDR2 SVGAGI. The CDR3 has 13 amino acids. V shed 4 bases and J shed 3 bases, with 7 bases lying between them. The CDR3 region is CASSSGPNQPQHF. CDR3 nucleotides: TGTGCCAGCAGTTCGGGACCCAATCAGCCCCAGCATTTT.

V usage is TRBV7-9 and J usage is TRBJ2-7; D possibly corresponds to TRBD1 (5 bases). This CDR3 contains 14 residues. From germline, CDR1 is SEHNR and CDR2 FQNEAQ (reference sequence). V was cut by 5 bases and J by 3 bases, with 14 bases left in between. The CDR3 nucleotides read TGTGCCAGCAGCAGCAGGCAGGGTCTCTACGAGCAGTACTTC. This sequence encodes CASSSRQGLYEQYF. Full variable domain (outside the CDR3, taken from reference TRBV7-9 and TRBJ2-7): DTGVSQNPRHKITKRGQNVTFRCDPISEHNRLYWYRQTLGQGPEFLTYFQNEAQLEKSRLLSDRFSAERPKGSFSTLEIQRTEQGDSAMYLCASSSRQGLYEQYFGPGTRLTVT.

With regard to this clone: A junction end diverges from the germline sequence, so it may reflect a read error. Other DNA sequences in this specimen translate into the identical CDR3. The V gene is TRBV11-2, the J gene TRBJ2-5; D gene ambiguous. The CDR3 loop spans 13 amino acids. In germline, CDR1 is SGHAT, CDR2 FQNNGV. The CDR3, as DNA: TGCGCCAGCAGCCAAGGCGGACAAGAGACCCAGTACTTC. It encodes CASSQGGQETQYF.